The clone carrying this T cell receptor (beta chain) was detected ten times or more. Its antigen remains unidentified. Trimming cost V 1 base and J 4 bases, with 13 bases left between them. The CDR3 runs to 16 residues. CDR1 LGHNA and CDR2 YSLEER come from the germline V gene. This entry belongs to a study of CD8 T cells in ankylosing spondylitis. One entry per CDR3 protein, called by TCRdb with MiXCR from the 5' RACE reads. This sample has 500,000 or so distinct CDR3 sequences, with roughly 5% found just once. General study points: It appeared that ankylosing spondylitis blood was characterized by a TCR beta motif of eight highly homologous variants. Disease-linked clones bore a CD8+ phenotype and were relatively rare in peripheral blood. Earlier literature documents some of the motif variants in reactive arthritis synovial fluid and blood.

The origin of this receptor is a male donor with ankylosing spondylitis. The chain is built from TRBV4-3 and TRBJ1-4, with TRBD1 as a possible D gene (5 bases). Specimen: blood, either unsorted or a sorted T cell fraction (not recorded which). The CDR3 reads CASSQGLGVDNEKLFF. CDR3 coding DNA: TGCGCCAGCAGCCAAGGATTGGGGGTGGATAATGAAAAACTGTTTTTT.